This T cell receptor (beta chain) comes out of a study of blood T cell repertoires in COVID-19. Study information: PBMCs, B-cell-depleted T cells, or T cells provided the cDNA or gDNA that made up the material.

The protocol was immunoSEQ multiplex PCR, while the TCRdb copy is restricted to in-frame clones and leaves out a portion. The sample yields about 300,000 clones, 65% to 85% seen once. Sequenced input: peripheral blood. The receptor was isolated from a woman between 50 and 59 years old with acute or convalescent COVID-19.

The CDR3 nucleotides are TGCGCCAGCAGCTTGAATATCATGGGGGCGCCCTACTACAATGAGCAGTTCTTC. This translates into CASSLNIMGAPYYNEQFF. The genes are TRBV5-1 and TRBJ2-1; a weak D match, TRBD1 (6 bases). Germline CDR1 SGHRS, CDR2 YFSETQ. The CDR3 spans 18 residues. Trimming took 1 base from V and 3 from J, leaving 20 bases between them.